Only a few counts were recorded for the clone carrying this TCR beta chain. With constant-segment primers, 5'RACE yielded cDNA libraries of TCR alpha and TCR beta that carried sample barcodes and UMIs. TCRdb itself ran the 5' RACE reads through MiXCR, one entry per CDR3 protein. The sample yields 250,000 to 350,000 distinct CDR3 sequences, roughly 21% seen once. The data derive from a study of T-cell memory formation after mild COVID-19. The V and J ends lost 2 bases and 3 bases, in that order; junction bases with no gene match: 6. Germline assignment: CDR1 SGHNT and CDR2 YYREEE (reference sequence). CDR3 length: 15 residues.

The rearrangement joins TRBV5-4 to TRBJ2-7, with 9 bases aligning to TRBD1. Sequencing was done on a sample of PBMCs or a T cell subset sorted from them (not recorded which). The TCR comes from a man between 18 and 35 years old who had mild COVID-19 (a few samples of this study predate the infection). Cell type and time point are not known. Written as DNA, the CDR3 is TGTGCCAGCAGCTTTGGGGACAGGGTTTTCTACGAGCAGTACTTC. Protein: CASSFGDRVFYEQYF.